The source of this TCR beta chain is a study of control samples from healthy donors and cancer patients. There are 15 residues in the CDR3. CDR1 and CDR2 (germline): SGHRS, YFSETQ. Trimming removed 4 bases from V and 7 bases from J; junction bases left unmatched: 5. Libraries were prepared by immunoSEQ multiplex PCR; TCRdb keeps only in-frame clonotypes and omits some of them. Of approximately 72,000 clones listed, around nine tenths are singletons. Source material: blood. The rearrangement joins TRBV5-1 to TRBJ2-1, with 13 bases fitting TRBD2. This TCR derives from a man aged 45-65 years in good health. CDR3 region: CASSPLAGGPNEQFF. In DNA, the CDR3 is TGCGCCAGCAGCCCACTAGCGGGGGGGCCAAATGAGCAGTTCTTC.